The entry below describes one TCR beta chain. This sample is drawn from a study of T cells after yellow fever vaccination. TCRdb re-called the 5' RACE reads with MiXCR, one entry per CDR3 protein. The sample comprises under 350,000 distinct CDR3 sequences, approximately 4% of which are singletons, and 20% to 25% rests with the top ten. The germline V gene encodes CDR1 LGHNA and CDR2 YSLEER. This CDR3 spans 16 amino acids. Trimming left V 0 bases short and J 7 bases short, with 13 bases between. The specimen comprised PBMCs, sampled 5 days after the yellow fever booster vaccination. This chain uses TRBV4-3 with TRBJ1-6, with D hard to call. This TCR was recovered from a young man who received the YFV17D yellow fever vaccine. The CDR3, as DNA: TGCGCCAGCAGCCAAGATTATGGGCTGACCAATTCACCCCTCCACTTT. It yields the protein CASSQDYGLTNSPLHF.